This T cell receptor beta chain comes out of a study of beta chain features in type 1 diabetes. Study-level points and caveats: In all four CD4+ subsets, TCRB CDR3 length was significantly, moderately reduced in type 1 diabetes.

On this clone: Antigen unknown.

The entirety of the isolated RNA underwent reverse transcription, so expressed TCRB transcripts were sequenced. This table comes from immunoSEQ multiplex PCR, and its TCRdb copy is limited to in-frame clones, with some not included. The sample includes 160,000 or so clones, roughly 9% seen only once; the top ten take around 0.7%. The sample consisted of central memory CD4+ T cells from blood. The clonotype was recovered from a woman under 40 with type 1 diabetes.

CDR3 loop: CASSPTSVQNNEQFF. In DNA, the CDR3 is TGTGCCAGCTCACCGACTTCGGTACAAAACAATGAGCAGTTCTTC. V gene TRBV18 combines with J gene TRBJ2-1; D is ambiguous. The CDR3 is made up of 15 amino acids. Trimming took 3 bases from V and 5 from J, leaving 14 bases between them. Germline V gene data show CDR1 as KGHSH and CDR2 as LQKENI.